The 8 T cell receptor beta chains given below trace back to one sample, sequenced in a study of beta chain features in type 1 diabetes. Expressed TCRB transcripts were sequenced because the isolated RNA had all been reverse transcribed beforehand. Sequencing was performed with immunoSEQ multiplex PCR; in TCRdb, only in-frame clones are kept and a portion is missing. Of about 290,000 clones in the sample, roughly 8% were seen once. The specimen was central memory CD4+ T cells from blood. Source of these receptors: a woman between 18 and 30 years old in good health.

The table lists this clone with a few counts. The chain couples TRBV19 to TRBJ2-2, with 8 bases fitting TRBD1. The CDR3 sequence is 14 residues long. Germline V CDR1 and CDR2: LNHDA, SQIVND (reference sequence). V gave up 5 bases and J gave up 6 bases; unmatched junction bases: 5. This CDR3 is CASSFTGGAGELFF. The CDR3 DNA is TGTGCCAGTAGTTTCACAGGGGGAGCCGGGGAGCTGTTTTTT.

The chain joins TRBV2 to TRBJ2-5, with D perhaps TRBD2 (6 bases). The length of the CDR3 is 12 residues. V lost 4 bases to trimming and J lost 3 bases, with 6 bases between them. From germline, CDR1 is SNHLY and CDR2 FYNNEI. The CDR3 nucleotides are TGTGCCAGCAGTGGACTAGAAGAGACCCAGTACTTC. Its translation: CASSGLEETQYF. Variable domain in full (rest from reference TRBV2 and TRBJ2-5): EPEVTQTPSHQVTQMGQEVILRCVPISNHLYFYWYRQILGQKVEFLVSFYNNEISEKSEIFDDQFSVERPDGSNFTLKIRSTKLEDSAMYFCASSGLEETQYFGPGTRLLVL.

V gene TRBV7-6 combines with J gene TRBJ2-6; D is perhaps TRBD1 (5 bases). V was pared by 5 bases and J by 0 bases, with 11 bases between. The CDR3 covers 16 residues. Germline-derived CDR1 and CDR2 are SGHVS and FNYEAQ. CDR3 coding DNA: TGTGCCAGCAGCCCCGACAGACCCTCTGGGGCCAACGTCCTGACTTTC. It codes for CASSPDRPSGANVLTF.

In its sample, this clone was seen a few times. The chain is built from TRBV11-3 and TRBJ2-1, with 14 bases lining up with TRBD2. This CDR3 is 18 amino acids long. V lost 5 bases and J lost 7; bases outside the gene matches: 13. Germline V gene data show CDR1 as SGHNT and CDR2 as YENEEA. The CDR3 protein is CASSPRLAGGPRRNEQFF. The CDR3 region has the DNA TGTGCCAGCAGCCCGCGACTAGCGGGAGGGCCGAGAAGGAATGAGCAGTTCTTC.

CDR3 region: CASSLARHHEQYF. As DNA, the CDR3 is TGTGCCAGCAGCTTAGCTAGGCACCACGAGCAGTACTTC. The chain links TRBV7-2 to TRBJ2-7; D is uncertain. The CDR3 is 13 amino acids. Per germline, CDR1 SGHTA and CDR2 FQGNSA. Trimming took 0 bases from V and 5 from J, leaving 8 bases between them.

The gene calls are TRBV11-3 and TRBJ2-7; 8 bases fit TRBD1. This CDR3 has 16 residues. Trimming cost V 4 bases and J 6 bases; bases outside gene matches: 14. The germline gives CDR1 SGHNT, CDR2 YENEEA. The CDR3 here is CASSWGQERILGEQYF. Here the CDR3 DNA reads TGTGCCAGCAGCTGGGGACAGGAGCGAATCCTAGGCGAGCAGTACTTC.

This clone has at least ten counts. The chain carries TRBV4-3 and TRBJ2-3, with D possibly TRBD2 on 6 matching bases. This CDR3 has 15 residues. V was clipped by 2 bases and J by 5 bases, with 14 bases between them. The germline CDR1 and CDR2 sequences are LGHNA and YSLEER. The CDR3 bases are TGCGCCAGCAGCCAAAGTCGGCAGGGAGGAGATACGCAGTATTTT. This sequence encodes CASSQSRQGGDTQYF.

The chain joins TRBV18 to TRBJ2-7, with 9 bases fitting TRBD1. Trimming took 9 bases from V and 6 from J; bases not matched to a gene: 3. There are 11 residues in the CDR3. CDR1 KGHSH and CDR2 LQKENI come from the germline V gene. The CDR3 DNA sequence: TGTGCCAGTACAGGGGGCGGCGAGCAGTACGTC. This sequence encodes CASTGGGEQYV.